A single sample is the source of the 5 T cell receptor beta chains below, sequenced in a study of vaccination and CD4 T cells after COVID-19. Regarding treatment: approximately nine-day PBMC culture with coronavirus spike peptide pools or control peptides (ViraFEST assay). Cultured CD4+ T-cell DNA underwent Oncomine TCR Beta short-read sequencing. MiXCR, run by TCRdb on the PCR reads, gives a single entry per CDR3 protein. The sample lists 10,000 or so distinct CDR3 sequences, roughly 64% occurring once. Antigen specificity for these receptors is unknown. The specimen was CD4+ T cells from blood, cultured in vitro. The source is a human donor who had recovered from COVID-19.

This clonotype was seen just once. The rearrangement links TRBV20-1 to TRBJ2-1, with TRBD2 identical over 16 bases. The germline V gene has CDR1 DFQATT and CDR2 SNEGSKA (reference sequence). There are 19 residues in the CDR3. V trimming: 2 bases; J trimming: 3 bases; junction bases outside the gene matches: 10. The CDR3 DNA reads TGCAGTGCTAGACCCCCCGTGGGACTAGCGGGGGGGATCTACAATGAGCAGTTCTTC. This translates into CSARPPVGLAGGIYNEQFF.

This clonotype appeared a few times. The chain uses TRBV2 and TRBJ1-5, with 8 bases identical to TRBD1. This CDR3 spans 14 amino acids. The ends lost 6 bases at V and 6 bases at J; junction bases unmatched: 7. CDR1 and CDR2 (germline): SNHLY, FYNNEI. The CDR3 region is CASSVQGESQPQHF. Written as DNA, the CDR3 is TGTGCCAGCAGCGTACAGGGGGAGAGTCAGCCCCAGCATTTT. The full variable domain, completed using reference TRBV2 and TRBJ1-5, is EPEVTQTPSHQVTQMGQEVILRCVPISNHLYFYWYRQILGQKVEFLVSFYNNEISEKSEIFDDQFSVERPDGSNFTLKIRSTKLEDSAMYFCASSVQGESQPQHFGDGTRLSIL.

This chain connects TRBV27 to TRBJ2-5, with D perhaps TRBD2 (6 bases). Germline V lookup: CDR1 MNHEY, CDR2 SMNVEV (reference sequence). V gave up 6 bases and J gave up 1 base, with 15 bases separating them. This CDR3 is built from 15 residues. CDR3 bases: TGTGCCAGCAGCCCCGCGGGACGGACCCAAGAGACCCAGTACTTC. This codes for CASSPAGRTQETQYF.

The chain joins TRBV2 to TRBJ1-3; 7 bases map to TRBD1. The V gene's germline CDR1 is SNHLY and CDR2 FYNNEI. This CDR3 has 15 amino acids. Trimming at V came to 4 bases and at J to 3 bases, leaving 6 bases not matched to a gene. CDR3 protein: CASSVTGVVGNTIYF. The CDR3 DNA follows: TGTGCCAGCAGTGTAACAGGGGTTGTTGGAAACACCATATATTTT.

The CDR3 region has the DNA TGTGCCAGCAGTTACGTCACTAGCGGGAGGGGTGAGCAGTTCTTC. This sequence encodes CASSYVTSGRGEQFF. The chain is built from TRBV6-2 or TRBV6-3 and TRBJ2-1, with 13 bases lining up with TRBD2. Germline CDR1 is MNHEY and CDR2 is SVGEGT. The junction had 4 bases not matched to a gene; V was cut back by 2 bases and J by 9 bases. The CDR3 loop spans 15 amino acids.